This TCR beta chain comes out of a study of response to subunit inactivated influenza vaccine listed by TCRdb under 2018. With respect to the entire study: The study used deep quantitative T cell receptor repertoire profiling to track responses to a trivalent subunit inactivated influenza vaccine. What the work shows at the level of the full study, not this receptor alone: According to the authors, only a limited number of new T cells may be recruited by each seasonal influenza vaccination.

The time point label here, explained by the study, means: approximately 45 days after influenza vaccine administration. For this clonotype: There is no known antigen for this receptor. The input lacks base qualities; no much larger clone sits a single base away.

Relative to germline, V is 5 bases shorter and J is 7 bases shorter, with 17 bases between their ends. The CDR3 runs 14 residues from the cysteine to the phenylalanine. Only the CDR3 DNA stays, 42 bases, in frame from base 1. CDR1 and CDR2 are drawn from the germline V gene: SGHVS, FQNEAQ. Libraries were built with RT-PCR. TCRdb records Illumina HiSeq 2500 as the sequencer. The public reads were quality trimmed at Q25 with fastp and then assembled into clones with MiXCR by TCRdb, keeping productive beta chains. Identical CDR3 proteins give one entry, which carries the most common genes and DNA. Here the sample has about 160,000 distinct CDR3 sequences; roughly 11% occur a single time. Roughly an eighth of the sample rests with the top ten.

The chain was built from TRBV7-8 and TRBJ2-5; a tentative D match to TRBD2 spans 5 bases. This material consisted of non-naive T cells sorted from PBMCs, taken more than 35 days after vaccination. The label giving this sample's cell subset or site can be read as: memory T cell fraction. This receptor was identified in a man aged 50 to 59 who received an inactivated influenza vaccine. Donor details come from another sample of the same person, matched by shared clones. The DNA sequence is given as TGTGCCAGCAGCGCCCGGCGTATCCGGGGGACCCAGTACTTC. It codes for CASSARRIRGTQYF.